The 5 T cell receptor beta chains given below trace back to one sample, sequenced in a study of technical replicates of blood from several donors. The protocol was immunoSEQ multiplex PCR, while the TCRdb copy is restricted to in-frame clones and leaves out a portion. Here the sample spans around 86,000 clones, about 96% being singletons. Sequenced sample: T cells isolated from PBMCs. All receptors come from a human donor in good health.

CDR3 in amino acids: CATSPPGETQYF. CDR3 sequence (DNA): TGTGCCACCAGCCCCCCCGGGGAGACCCAGTACTTC. The chain uses TRBV15 and TRBJ2-5, with unresolved D. The CDR3 is made up of 12 amino acids. Trimming cost V 5 bases and J 5 bases, with 9 bases left between them. Germline CDR1 LNHNV, CDR2 YYDKDF (reference sequence). The complete variable domain, with remaining parts taken from reference TRBV15 and TRBJ2-5, reads DAMVIQNPRYQVTQFGKPVTLSCSQTLNHNVMYWYQQKSSQAPKLLFHYYDKDFNNEADTPDNFQSRRPNTSFCFLDIRSPGLGDTAMYLCATSPPGETQYFGPGTRLLVL.

The chain recombines TRBV5-1 with TRBJ2-7; 8 bases line up with TRBD2. Per the germline V gene, CDR1 is SGHRS and CDR2 is YFSETQ. V was pared by 0 bases and J by 10 bases, with 6 bases of the junction left unmatched. The CDR3 is 13 amino acids. CDR3 nucleotide sequence: TGCGCCAGCAGCTTGGGGGGTAGCGGGGACCAGTACTTC. Encoded protein: CASSLGGSGDQYF.

The chain carries TRBV7-7 and TRBJ2-5, with TRBD1 matching 8 bases. CDR3 size: 15 residues. V gave up 5 bases and J gave up 1 base; unmatched junction bases: 6. The germline gives CDR1 SSHAT, CDR2 FNYEAQ (reference sequence). The CDR3 DNA is TGTGCCAGCAGCCCAACGGGACAGGCCCAAGAGACCCAGTACTTC. It encodes CASSPTGQAQETQYF.

This chain uses TRBV5-1 with TRBJ1-3, with D hard to call. The CDR3 loop spans 16 amino acids. Trimming stripped 0 bases from V and 0 bases from J, with 10 bases between. The germline CDR1 and CDR2 sequences are SGHRS and YFSETQ. CDR3 sequence (DNA): TGCGCCAGCAGCTTGGTCGGCGGCAGCTCTGGAAACACCATATATTTT. Translating gives CASSLVGGSSGNTIYF.

V usage is TRBV7-9 and J usage is TRBJ1-2, with D possibly TRBD1 on 5 matching bases. Germline V gene lookup returns CDR1 SEHNR and CDR2 FQNEAQ (reference sequence). V dropped 6 bases and J dropped 4 bases, with 21 bases sitting between them. This CDR3 has 16 residues. For the CDR3, the DNA is TGTGCCAGCAGACCAAAACCAGCAGCGGGGGGCTATGGCTACACCTTC. This encodes CASRPKPAAGGYGYTF.